These 11 T cell receptor beta chains were sequenced from one sample in a study of CD4 T cells in relation to SARS-CoV-2 and coronaviruses. Unexposed donor CD4+ T cells date from about 2011-2018, before the COVID-19 pandemic. The cells were cultured for about ten days before CD4+ T cells were isolated. Antigen specificity for these receptors is unknown. Measured with immunoSEQ multiplex PCR; TCRdb has only the in-frame clones, and not every one. Of about 19,000 clones detected, around 80% appear once; the ten largest clones hold 23%. The sample consisted of CD4+ T cells from PBMCs, cultured in vitro. All receptors derive from a human donor in good health.

This clone was counted a single time. The chain is built from TRBV10-3 and TRBJ2-5; TRBD2 matches at 7 bases. The trim removed 5 bases at V and 4 bases at J, leaving 10 bases unmatched. Germline V gene lookup returns CDR1 ENHRY and CDR2 SYGVKD. The CDR3 runs to 15 residues. CDR3 sequence: CAISSGSGDGETQYF. CDR3 coding DNA: TGTGCCATCAGTTCCGGCAGCGGGGACGGAGAGACCCAGTACTTC.

As regards this clone: One end of the junction fails to match germline, which may point to a read error. The V and J genes are TRBV3-1 (or the pseudogene TRBV3-2) and TRBJ1-1; D is undetermined. The V gene's germline CDR1 is LGHDT and CDR2 YNNKEL (reference sequence). This CDR3 has 14 residues. The DNA of the CDR3 is TGTGCCAGCACCCAAGGGATTGTGGACACTGAAGCTTTCTTT. Residues: CASTQGIVDTEAFF.

The rearrangement links TRBV7-2 to TRBJ2-7, with 12 bases that match TRBD2. V dropped 5 bases and J dropped 4; count of bases not matched to a gene: 6. Germline-derived CDR1 and CDR2 are SGHTA and FQGNSA. CDR3 size: 15 residues. The CDR3 DNA follows: TGTGCCAGCAGCATAACTAGCGGGGGGACTTACGAGCAGTACTTC. The encoded protein is CASSITSGGTYEQYF.

This clone was counted a few times. V is TRBV4-3 and J is TRBJ1-2, with TRBD1 matching over 8 bases. V gave up 1 base and J gave up 5 bases; unmatched junction bases: 6. This CDR3 spans 15 amino acids. The germline gives CDR1 LGHNA, CDR2 YSLEER. DNA of the CDR3: TGCGCCAGCAGCCAAGGGACAGGGCAGGGGTATGGCTACACCTTC. The encoded protein is CASSQGTGQGYGYTF.

The chain uses TRBV10-3 and TRBJ1-2; D might be TRBD1 (6 bases). The V gene's germline CDR1 is ENHRY and CDR2 SYGVKD. The length of the CDR3 is 16 residues. The ends were cut back, 2 bases at V and 0 bases at J, with 13 bases in the middle. In DNA form, the CDR3 reads TGTGCCATCAGTGAGACTCGAACAGGGTCTAACTATGGCTACACCTTC. Amino acid sequence: CAISETRTGSNYGYTF.

V and J are TRBV7-8 and TRBJ2-2; D not certain. Trimming removed 3 bases at V and 7 bases at J, with 9 bases between. The CDR3 is 13 amino acids. Germline assignment: CDR1 SGHVS and CDR2 FQNEAQ. This CDR3 reads CASSFQPRGELFF. The CDR3 DNA is TGTGCCAGCAGCTTCCAGCCCCGCGGGGAGCTGTTTTTT.

The chain carries TRBV6-5 and TRBJ2-1; TRBD2 matches 10 bases. The germline gives CDR1 MNHEY, CDR2 SVGAGI. The length of the CDR3 is 12 residues. The CDR3 spells CALAGQDNEQFF. The CDR3, as DNA: TGTGCACTAGCGGGGCAAGACAATGAGCAGTTCTTC.

The V and J genes are TRBV9 and TRBJ2-2; 12 bases are a match to TRBD2. The CDR3 is 18 residues long. V lost 6 bases to trimming and J lost 5 bases; unmatched junction nucleotides: 14. From germline, CDR1 is SGDLS and CDR2 YYNGEE. CDR3 in amino acids: CASTPGASGGVGTGELFF. The CDR3 coding sequence is TGTGCCAGCACCCCAGGGGCTAGCGGGGGGGTCGGTACCGGGGAGCTGTTTTTT. The full variable domain, rest sourced from reference TRBV9 and TRBJ2-2, is DSGVTQTPKHLITATGQRVTLRCSPRSGDLSVYWYQQSLDQGLQFLIQYYNGEERAKGNILERFSAQQFPDLHSELNLSSLELGDSALYFCASTPGASGGVGTGELFFGEGSRLTVL.

The gene calls are TRBV7-6 and TRBJ2-2; the D is unclear. The germline gives CDR1 SGHVS, CDR2 FNYEAQ. This CDR3 is built from 15 residues. V gave up 1 base and J gave up 7 bases, with 13 bases separating them. The CDR3 DNA reads as TGTGCCAGCAGCTTAGGCTTTGGGAAAAGCGGGGAGCTGTTTTTT. Protein sequence: CASSLGFGKSGELFF.

This chain joins TRBV6-2 or TRBV6-3 and TRBJ2-7; 8 bases are shared with TRBD2. CDR1 is MNHEY and CDR2 is SVGEGT in the germline V gene. The CDR3 totals 15 residues. V dropped 0 bases and J dropped 2; count of bases not matched to a gene: 3. The CDR3 reads CASSYSSGGAYEQYF. CDR3 DNA sequence: TGTGCCAGCAGTTACTCGAGCGGGGGTGCCTACGAGCAGTACTTC.

The chain has TRBV29-1 and TRBJ2-5; no clear D gene. The germline V gene has CDR1 SQVTM and CDR2 ANQGSEA. The CDR3 runs 13 residues. Trimming shortened V by 2 bases and J by 0 bases, and 7 bases separated the two germline ends. This CDR3 is CSVERSDQETQYF. The CDR3 DNA sequence: TGCAGCGTTGAAAGGAGCGACCAAGAGACCCAGTACTTC. Complete variable domain (other parts from reference TRBV29-1 and TRBJ2-5): SAVISQKPSRDICQRGTSLTIQCQVDSQVTMMFWYRQQPGQSLTLIATANQGSEATYESGFVIDKFPISRPNLTFSTLTVSNMSPEDSSIYLCSVERSDQETQYFGPGTRLLVL.